The 18 T cell receptor beta chains in this list originate from one sample, sequenced in a study of T cells after yellow fever vaccination. TCRdb re-called the 5' RACE reads with MiXCR, one entry per CDR3 protein. Of 200,000 to 300,000 distinct CDR3 sequences listed, 10% to 15% are singletons. The sequencing used CD4+ T cells sorted from PBMCs, collected 45 days after the yellow fever booster vaccination. The receptors were sampled from a man between 25 and 39 years old who received the YFV17D yellow fever vaccine.

This clonotype was seen many times. V and J are TRBV7-9 and TRBJ2-5, with a possible D match to TRBD2 (6 bases). This CDR3 is built from 12 residues. V lost 5 bases and J 5 bases, leaving 9 bases between the germline ends. Germline V gene data show CDR1 as SEHNR and CDR2 as FQNEAQ (reference sequence). The CDR3, as DNA: TGTGCCAGCAGCAATGCGGGGGAGACCCAGTACTTC. Encoded protein: CASSNAGETQYF.

This clonotype was observed a few times. The chain has TRBV6-2 or TRBV6-3 and TRBJ2-3; no clear D. Germline V gene data show CDR1 as MNHEY and CDR2 as SVGEGT. V lost 5 bases and J 6 bases, leaving 9 bases between the germline ends. This CDR3 comprises 12 residues. CDR3 sequence reads: CASSGRSDTQYF. CDR3 bases: TGTGCCAGCAGTGGCCGAAGCGATACGCAGTATTTT.

This clonotype has only a few counts. The chain carries TRBV6-2 or TRBV6-3 and TRBJ2-7; TRBD2 agrees at 13 bases. The V and J ends lost 6 bases and 0 bases, in that order; junction bases with no gene match: 11. Germline V gene data show CDR1 as MNHEY and CDR2 as SVGEGT. The CDR3 totals 18 residues. CDR3 nucleotides: TGTGCCAGCAGACCTCCCGGACTAGCGGGAGCCTCCTCCTACGAGCAGTACTTC. Translating gives CASRPPGLAGASSYEQYF.

The V and J genes are TRBV7-3 and TRBJ2-1, with TRBD2 matching 9 bases. This CDR3 is built from 16 residues. The junction had 11 bases not matched to a gene; V was cut back by 4 bases and J by 7 bases. Germline lookup yields CDR1 SGHTA and CDR2 FQGTGA. As DNA, the CDR3 is TGTGCCAGCAGCTCCCATAGACTAGCGGCGAAAAATGAGCAGTTCTTC. Translating it yields CASSSHRLAAKNEQFF.

The table lists this clonotype with a few counts. The chain has TRBV12-3 or TRBV12-4 and TRBJ1-4, with D perhaps matching TRBD1 (5 bases). CDR3 length equals 15 residues. Trimming stripped 7 bases from V and 5 bases from J, with 17 bases between. The CDR3 DNA sequence: TGTGCCAGCACCACGGCGGGGGGGTCCAATGAAAAACTGTTTTTT. Amino acid sequence: CASTTAGGSNEKLFF.

This clonotype was observed a handful of times. The V call is TRBV6-1, the J call TRBJ2-5; D call uncertain. The CDR3 is made up of 13 amino acids. V shed 5 bases and J shed 7 bases, with 14 bases lying between them. CDR1 is MNHNS, CDR2 SASEGT, per germline. The CDR3 DNA follows: TGTGCCAGCAGTCCAGCACAGTCGGGGACCCAGTACTTC. Protein product: CASSPAQSGTQYF.

About this clonotype itself: Germline and junction disagree at one end, which may indicate a read error. The V call is TRBV20-1, the J call TRBJ2-7; D is uncertain. The germline gives CDR1 DFQATT, CDR2 SNEGSKA (reference sequence). This CDR3 contains 11 residues. The CDR3 spells CSGRTIYKQYF. CDR3 nucleotide sequence: TGCAGTGGCAGGACCATCTACAAGCAGTACTTC.

The J gene is TRBJ2-3, the V gene TRBV4-2; 9 bases map to TRBD1. Germline CDR1 and CDR2: LGHNA and YNFKEQ. The CDR3 runs to 14 residues. Trimming cost V 4 bases and J 5 bases; bases outside gene matches: 4. In nucleotides, the CDR3 is TGTGCCAGCAGCCGCGGACAGGGGAAAGATACGCAGTATTTT. Its protein is CASSRGQGKDTQYF.

This clonotype has just a few counts. The chain links TRBV19 to TRBJ2-1, with 8 positions matching TRBD2. The CDR3 consists of 17 residues. Germline V gene sequence: CDR1 LNHDA, CDR2 SQIVND (reference sequence). The ends lost 5 bases at V and 7 bases at J; junction bases unmatched: 16. The CDR3: CASSRPPGLALRNEQFF. The CDR3 region has the DNA TGTGCCAGTAGTCGACCTCCCGGACTAGCCCTTAGAAATGAGCAGTTCTTC.

The chain has TRBV24-1 and TRBJ2-5; 8 bases align to TRBD1. V shed 5 bases, J shed 4 bases, and the junction held 8 bases outside the gene matches. The CDR3 loop spans 15 amino acids. CDR1 is KGHDR, CDR2 SFDVKD, per germline. CDR3 residues: CATSGPPGGGETQYF. The CDR3 region has the DNA TGTGCCACCAGTGGTCCCCCAGGGGGCGGAGAGACCCAGTACTTC.

J is TRBJ2-5 and V is TRBV5-1; 10 nucleotides line up with TRBD2. The trim removed 8 bases at V and 4 bases at J, leaving 14 bases unmatched. This CDR3 has 16 amino acids. Germline V gene lookup returns CDR1 SGHRS and CDR2 YFSETQ. The DNA of the CDR3 is TGCGCCAGAAGGTCACTTTCTAGCGGGAGCGGAGAGACCCAGTACTTC. Its translation is CARRSLSSGSGETQYF.

This chain connects TRBV7-8 to TRBJ2-2, with D perhaps matching TRBD2 (5 bases). Germline CDR1 is SGHVS and CDR2 is FQNEAQ. CDR3 length equals 15 residues. The V gene lost 1 base and the J gene lost 2 bases, with 8 bases spanning the gap. Written as DNA, the CDR3 is TGTGCCAGCAGCTTAGATCGGACTAACACCGGGGAGCTGTTTTTT. This codes for CASSLDRTNTGELFF.

The genes are TRBV28 and TRBJ1-5, with TRBD1 identical over 12 bases. The CDR3 is 16 amino acids. Losses at the gene ends were 4 bases for V and 5 bases for J; bases not matched to a gene: 6. Germline assignment: CDR1 MDHEN and CDR2 SYDVKM. CDR3 loop: CASSSAGQGADQPQHF. The CDR3 coding sequence is TGTGCCAGCAGTTCAGCGGGACAGGGGGCGGATCAGCCCCAGCATTTT.

This clonotype was picked up a small number of times. This chain links TRBV6-2 or TRBV6-3 with TRBJ1-1, with D hard to call. From germline, CDR1 is MNHEY and CDR2 SVGEGT. The CDR3 sequence is 14 residues long. V was clipped by 6 bases and J by 1 base, with 12 bases between them. The CDR3 protein is CASRMGTSNTEAFF. The CDR3 DNA is TGTGCCAGCAGGATGGGCACCTCGAACACTGAAGCTTTCTTT.

The J gene is TRBJ1-1, the V gene TRBV7-9; 10 bases agree with TRBD1. CDR1 is SEHNR, CDR2 FQNEAQ, per germline (reference sequence). Trimming cost V 3 bases and J 4 bases; bases outside gene matches: 11. The CDR3 covers 17 residues. The CDR3 DNA is TGTGCCAGCAGCTTGCGGACAGGGGGAGGCTATACCACTGAAGCTTTCTTT. Its protein product is CASSLRTGGGYTTEAFF.

This clonotype was picked up a small number of times. The chain couples TRBV7-2 to TRBJ1-2; no firm D call. Germline V gives CDR1 SGHTA, CDR2 FQGNSA. The CDR3 length is 13 residues. Between the trimmed V and J ends, which lost 5 bases and 4 bases, there was a span of 11 bases. CDR3 residues: CASSIGFSYGYTF. The CDR3 DNA follows: TGTGCCAGCAGCATAGGGTTTAGCTATGGCTACACCTTC.

Ten or more counts support this clonotype. The rearrangement links TRBV6-1 to TRBJ2-5; 14 nucleotides align to TRBD2. There are 15 residues in the CDR3. Germline V gene data show CDR1 as MNHNS and CDR2 as SASEGT. Losses at the gene ends were 4 bases for V and 4 bases for J; bases not matched to a gene: 2. The CDR3 region has the DNA TGTGCCAGCAGTGGGACTAGCGGGAGGTCAGAGACCCAGTACTTC. Amino acid sequence: CASSGTSGRSETQYF.

The chain is built from TRBV20-1 and TRBJ2-1; the match to TRBD2 covers 8 bases. The ends lost 4 bases at V and 16 bases at J; junction bases unmatched: 9. CDR1 and CDR2 (germline): DFQATT, SNEGSKA (reference sequence). The CDR3 is made up of 11 amino acids. The CDR3 protein is CSAKYSGIFFF. Here the CDR3 DNA reads TGCAGTGCTAAATATAGCGGGATATTCTTCTTC.